This TCR beta chain was retrieved from a study of cytomegalovirus exposure and HLA in healthy donors. The junction had 9 bases not matched to a gene; V was cut back by 5 bases and J by 6 bases. This CDR3 is built from 16 residues. CDR1 LNHDA and CDR2 SQIVND come from the germline V gene (reference sequence). In the PCR, 60 Vbeta and 13 Jbeta primers were used. Sequencing was performed with immunoSEQ multiplex PCR; in TCRdb, only in-frame clones are kept and a portion is missing. The sample has around 180,000 clones, 70% to 80% seen once. This chain joins TRBV19 and TRBJ1-5; 11 bases line up with TRBD1. Input material: PBMCs. This receptor was obtained from a woman aged 50 to 60 in good health and CMV-seronegative. The CDR3 sequence: CASSPGDRGASQPQHF. The CDR3 DNA reads as TGTGCCAGTAGTCCTGGGGACAGGGGGGCGAGTCAGCCCCAGCATTTT.